The 23 T cell receptor beta chains below were found in one sample sequenced in a study. TCRdb ran MiXCR on the 5' RACE reads and lists one entry per CDR3 protein. This sample has 35,000 to 50,000 distinct CDR3 sequences, with approximately 28% found just once. Sequenced: tumor-infiltrating memory CD4+ T cells sorted from the breast tumor. Stated subset: memory CD4+ T cells, CD4+CD45RO+CD25-. These receptors were collected from a female donor with breast cancer.

This clonotype was found a few times. The rearrangement uses TRBV2 and TRBJ1-1; 7 bases map to TRBD1. Trimming took 7 bases from V and 4 from J; bases not matched to a gene: 12. From germline, CDR1 is SNHLY and CDR2 FYNNEI. This CDR3 is 15 amino acids long. CDR3 sequence reads: CASIDWTGEATEAFF. The DNA of the CDR3 is TGTGCCAGCATCGACTGGACAGGCGAGGCCACTGAAGCTTTCTTT.

As concerns this clonotype: Sequence at one end of the junction differs from germline and may be a read error. The chain carries TRBV28 and TRBJ2-6; D may match TRBD1 or TRBD2 (7 bases each). In germline, CDR1 is MDHEN, CDR2 SYDVKM. The CDR3 totals 15 residues. CDR3 in amino acids: CAGRGGGTGANVLTF. Here the CDR3 DNA reads TGTGCCGGCAGGGGAGGGGGCACTGGGGCCAACGTCCTGACTTTC.

The chain couples TRBV5-1 to TRBJ2-2; 8 bases map to TRBD1. J gave up 2 bases and V 7 bases, and 4 bases lay outside the gene matches. The CDR3 runs 14 residues. The germline CDR1 and CDR2 sequences are SGHRS and YFSETQ. The CDR3, as DNA: TGCGCCAGCGGGACAGGTAGCAACACCGGGGAGCTGTTTTTT. Amino acids: CASGTGSNTGELFF.

The chain is built from TRBV14 and TRBJ2-7; D unclear. Germline assignment: CDR1 SGHDN and CDR2 FVKESK. The CDR3 has 13 amino acids. Trimming pared 0 bases from V and 6 bases from J, leaving 9 bases between. The CDR3 sequence: CASSQDHLREQYF. CDR3 in DNA: TGTGCCAGCAGCCAAGATCACCTTCGCGAGCAGTACTTC. Drawing the rest from reference TRBV14 and TRBJ2-7, the complete variable domain is EAGVTQFPSHSVIEKGQTVTLRCDPISGHDNLYWYRRVMGKEIKFLLHFVKESKQDESGMPNNRFLAERTGGTYSTLKVQPAELEDSGVYFCASSQDHLREQYFGPGTRLTVT.

This clonotype has only a few counts. The chain is built from TRBV6-5 and TRBJ2-3; 8 bases match TRBD2. Trimming at V came to 6 bases and at J to 2 bases, leaving 4 bases not matched to a gene. Germline CDR1 reads MNHEY; CDR2 reads SVGAGI. This CDR3 contains 14 residues. The CDR3 nucleotides read TGTGCCAGCAGACGGGGGGGGCACACAGATACGCAGTATTTT. Its protein is CASRRGGHTDTQYF.

CDR3 DNA sequence: TGTGCCAGCAGCGTAGAGCGGGGGCCCACAGATACGCAGTATTTT. Protein product: CASSVERGPTDTQYF. V usage is TRBV9 and J usage is TRBJ2-3; TRBD2 matches 8 bases. Germline V gene lookup returns CDR1 SGDLS and CDR2 YYNGEE. J gave up 2 bases and V 0 bases, and 2 bases lay outside the gene matches. This CDR3 comprises 15 residues.

The table lists this clonotype with a count of one. The chain joins TRBV7-2 to TRBJ2-1, with 10 bases lining up with TRBD2. The CDR3 loop spans 17 amino acids. Germline assignment: CDR1 SGHTA and CDR2 FQGNSA. J lost 7 bases, V lost 2 bases, and 11 bases had no gene match. CDR3 residues: CASSLRSLLAGKNEQFF. As DNA, the CDR3 is TGTGCCAGCAGCTTAAGGTCGTTACTAGCGGGAAAAAATGAGCAGTTCTTC. The full variable domain, completed using reference TRBV7-2 and TRBJ2-1, is GAGVSQSPSNKVTEKGKDVELRCDPISGHTALYWYRQSLGQGLEFLIYFQGNSAPDKSGLPSDRFSAERTGGSVSTLTIQRTQQEDSAVYLCASSLRSLLAGKNEQFFGPGTRLTVL.

The chain carries TRBV6-1 and TRBJ1-4; TRBD1 aligns across 8 bases. The CDR3 loop spans 15 amino acids. The germline V gene encodes CDR1 MNHNS and CDR2 SASEGT. Trimming took 4 bases from V and 7 from J; bases not matched to a gene: 8. Written as DNA, the CDR3 is TGTGCCAGCAGTGGCAGCAGGGGGCGGGGTGAAAAACTGTTTTTT. It specifies CASSGSRGRGEKLFF.

The chain links TRBV20-1 to TRBJ2-1; the match to TRBD2 covers 14 bases. V trimming: 3 bases; J trimming: 10 bases; junction bases outside the gene matches: 8. The CDR3 length is 15 residues. Germline-derived CDR1 and CDR2 are DFQATT and SNEGSKA (reference sequence). CDR3 sequence reads: CSARRGLAGDGEQFF. Written as DNA, the CDR3 is TGCAGTGCTAGGAGGGGACTAGCGGGGGATGGGGAGCAGTTCTTC.

This clonotype was found a few times. The V gene is TRBV4-3, the J gene TRBJ2-7; tentative D call: TRBD1 (5 bases). The CDR3 is made up of 14 amino acids. Germline V gene lookup returns CDR1 LGHNA and CDR2 YSLEER. Trimming pared 1 base from V and 5 bases from J, leaving 12 bases between. The DNA for the CDR3 is TGCGCCAGCAGCCAAGCTACTCAGGGCCACGAGCAGTACTTC. It specifies CASSQATQGHEQYF.

Remarks on this clonotype: A clone one base away is much larger, so this may be a read error. The V call is TRBV28, the J call TRBJ2-3; unclear D gene. The CDR3 is 13 residues long. Germline assignment: CDR1 MDHEN and CDR2 SYDVKM. The CDR3 region is CVSMGDLTDTQYF. The CDR3 nucleotides are TGTGTCAGCATGGGTGATTTGACAGATACGCAGTATTTT.

A few counts support this clonotype. This chain links TRBV12-3 or TRBV12-4 with TRBJ2-5; no definite D call. V was pared by 7 bases and J by 1 base, with 13 bases between. The CDR3 is made up of 14 amino acids. DNA of the CDR3: TGTGCCAGCACCCCCAGGCTTCGCCAAGAGACCCAGTACTTC. Translated, it gives CASTPRLRQETQYF.

This clonotype has just a few counts. The chain has TRBV4-2 and TRBJ1-2; 9 bases match TRBD1. This CDR3 is built from 16 residues. With 2 bases clipped from V and 6 bases from J, the junction kept 10 bases outside the gene matches. Germline V gives CDR1 LGHNA, CDR2 YNFKEQ. CDR3 nucleotides: TGTGCCAGCAGCCAACCACAGGGGGCGAGTTTAAATGGCTACACCTTC. This codes for CASSQPQGASLNGYTF.

This clonotype has a count of ten or more. The chain recombines TRBV5-5 with TRBJ2-3; possibly TRBD1 or TRBD2 for D (5 bases each). With 1 base removed from V and 1 base from J, the gap between germline ends came to 7 bases. CDR3 length: 14 amino acids. CDR1 and CDR2 from the germline V gene are SGHKS and YYEKEE (reference sequence). The CDR3 bases are TGTGCCAGCAGCTTGTTGGGGGGCACAGATACGCAGTATTTT. Translation gives CASSLLGGTDTQYF.

This clonotype turned up a few times. The chain is built from TRBV11-2 and TRBJ2-4, with TRBD2 as a possible D gene (6 bases). V was cut by 3 bases and J by 0 bases, with 15 bases left in between. Germline V lookup: CDR1 SGHAT, CDR2 FQNNGV. The CDR3 totals 17 residues. In nucleotides, the CDR3 is TGTGCCAGCAGCTTTACGGGTCTAGCGATAGCCAAAAACATTCAGTACTTC. Amino acid sequence: CASSFTGLAIAKNIQYF.

V and J are TRBV29-1 and TRBJ2-7; TRBD1 might be the D (6 bases). CDR1 SQVTM and CDR2 ANQGSEA come from the germline V gene. The V and J ends lost 4 bases and 7 bases respectively, with 11 bases between them. CDR3 length equals 11 residues. CDR3 in amino acids: CSVGTGSEQYF. DNA for the CDR3: TGCAGCGTTGGAACAGGGAGTGAGCAGTACTTC.

CDR3 residues: CASSKDRDEQETQYF. For the CDR3, the DNA is TGTGCCAGCAGCAAAGACAGGGACGAACAAGAGACCCAGTACTTC. The chain employs TRBV11-2 and TRBJ2-5; 7 bases line up with TRBD1. V dropped 5 bases and J dropped 2; count of bases not matched to a gene: 8. Germline values: CDR1 SGHAT, CDR2 FQNNGV. The CDR3 consists of 15 residues.

This clonotype turned up a few times. This chain links TRBV5-1 with TRBJ1-1, with D perhaps matching TRBD1 (5 bases). Germline CDR1 and CDR2: SGHRS and YFSETQ. The CDR3 loop spans 14 amino acids. V lost 4 bases and J 2 bases, leaving 12 bases between the germline ends. CDR3 protein: CASSRPGRNTEAFF. Written as DNA, the CDR3 is TGCGCCAGCAGCCGCCCGGGGCGAAACACTGAAGCTTTCTTT.

The sample holds a few counts of this clonotype. J is TRBJ2-5 and V is TRBV6-1; perhaps TRBD2 as D (6 bases). This CDR3 is 14 amino acids long. The V and J ends lost 6 bases and 2 bases respectively, with 13 bases between them. Germline CDR1 reads MNHNS; CDR2 reads SASEGT. The DNA of the CDR3 is TGTGCCAGCAGGGCGGGGAGATTACAAGAGACCCAGTACTTC. Amino acids: CASRAGRLQETQYF.

This clonotype was seen a handful of times. The chain couples TRBV4-1 to TRBJ2-2; perhaps TRBD1 as D (5 bases). The germline CDR1 and CDR2 sequences are MGHRA and YSYEKL. V was shortened by 0 bases and J by 4 bases, with 15 bases between the two germline ends. The CDR3 is 17 amino acids. The CDR3 sequence is CASSQESRVGFTGELFF. The CDR3 region has the DNA TGCGCCAGCAGCCAAGAATCCAGGGTAGGATTCACCGGGGAGCTGTTTTTT.

The V call is TRBV5-1, the J call TRBJ1-3, with D hard to call. This CDR3 comprises 15 residues. The germline CDR1 and CDR2 sequences are SGHRS and YFSETQ. V lost 4 bases to trimming and J lost 3 bases, with 14 bases between them. CDR3: CASSPGFGGGNTIYF. CDR3 nucleotides: TGCGCCAGCAGCCCCGGGTTTGGAGGTGGAAACACCATATATTTT. Full variable domain (missing parts from reference TRBV5-1 and TRBJ1-3): KAGVTQTPRYLIKTRGQQVTLSCSPISGHRSVSWYQQTPGQGLQFLFEYFSETQRNKGNFPGRFSGRQFSNSRSEMNVSTLELGDSALYLCASSPGFGGGNTIYFGEGSWLTVV.

The chain has TRBV5-4 and TRBJ1-1; 8 positions agree with TRBD1. V gave up 4 bases and J gave up 0 bases; unmatched junction bases: 8. CDR1 and CDR2 (germline): SGHNT, YYREEE (reference sequence). There are 16 residues in the CDR3. The CDR3 here is CASSQGGQGMNTEAFF. CDR3 nucleotide sequence: TGTGCCAGCAGCCAGGGCGGACAGGGCATGAACACTGAAGCTTTCTTT.

The V gene is TRBV7-3, the J gene TRBJ2-1; possible D gene TRBD2, 6 bases. V lost 5 bases to trimming and J lost 2 bases, with 13 bases between them. Germline values: CDR1 SGHTA, CDR2 FQGTGA. CDR3 length: 15 residues. The CDR3, as DNA: TGTGCCAGCAGCAACCCTAGCGTAACCTACAATGAGCAGTTCTTC. Amino acid sequence: CASSNPSVTYNEQFF.